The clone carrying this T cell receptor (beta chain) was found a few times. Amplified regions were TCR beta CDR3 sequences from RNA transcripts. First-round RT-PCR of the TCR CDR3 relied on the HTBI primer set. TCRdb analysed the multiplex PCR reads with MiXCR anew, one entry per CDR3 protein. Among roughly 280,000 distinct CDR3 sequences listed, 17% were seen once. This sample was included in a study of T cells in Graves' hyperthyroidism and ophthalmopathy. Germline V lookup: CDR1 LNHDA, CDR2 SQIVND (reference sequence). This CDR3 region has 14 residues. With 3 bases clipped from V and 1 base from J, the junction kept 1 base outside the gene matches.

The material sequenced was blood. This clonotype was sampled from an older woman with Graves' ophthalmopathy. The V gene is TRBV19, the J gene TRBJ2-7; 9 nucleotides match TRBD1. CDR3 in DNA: TGTGCCAGTAGTATCGGGACAGGGTCCTACGAGCAGTACTTC. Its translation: CASSIGTGSYEQYF. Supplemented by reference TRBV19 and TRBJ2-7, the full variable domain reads DGGITQSPKYLFRKEGQNVTLSCEQNLNHDAMYWYRQDPGQGLRLIYYSQIVNDFQKGDIAEGYSVSREKKESFPLTVTSAQKNPTAFYLCASSIGTGSYEQYFGPGTRLTVT.